Below, 32 T cell receptor beta chains from the same sample are listed, as sequenced in a study of CD8 T cells in Susac syndrome. Random hexamers were used to reverse transcribe the RNA input (about 0.45 to 1 ug). TCRdb fed the immunoSEQ multiplex PCR reads into MiXCR, producing one record per CDR3 protein. This sample has hundreds of thousands of distinct CDR3 sequences, with approximately 91% found just once. Sequencing was carried out using CD8+ T cells from PBMCs. The receptor set was obtained from a human donor with multiple sclerosis.

This clonotype was seen once. The J gene is TRBJ2-7, the V gene TRBV24-1, with D possibly TRBD1 on 6 matching bases. The ends were cut back, 4 bases at V and 2 bases at J, with 20 bases in the middle. The CDR3 consists of 17 residues. CDR1 and CDR2 from the germline V gene are KGHDR and SFDVKD. CDR3 nucleotides: TGTGCCACCAGTGACTCCACCGGCACAGGGCATACCTACGAGCAGTACTTC. Amino acids: CATSDSTGTGHTYEQYF.

The J gene is TRBJ2-3, the V gene TRBV28, with a possible D match to TRBD1 (6 bases). CDR1 and CDR2 (germline): MDHEN, SYDVKM. This CDR3 contains 15 residues. V lost 2 bases to trimming and J lost 2 bases, with 11 bases between them. In DNA form, the CDR3 reads TGTGCCAGCAGTTTACTTCAGGGGAACACAGATACGCAGTATTTT. Protein product: CASSLLQGNTDTQYF.

V gene TRBV24-1 combines with J gene TRBJ1-2, with 7 bases identical to TRBD1. The J segment lost 2 bases and the V segment lost 3 bases, leaving 2 bases of the junction unmatched. The CDR3 is made up of 14 amino acids. Germline CDR1 and CDR2: KGHDR and SFDVKD. This chain's CDR3 is CATSDGDSNYGYTF. CDR3 in DNA: TGTGCCACCAGTGATGGGGACAGCAACTATGGCTACACCTTC.

This chain joins TRBV12-5 and TRBJ1-1; D is possibly TRBD1 (6 bases). The V end lost 8 bases, the J end lost 3 bases, and 13 bases lay between the germline ends. Germline loops: CDR1 LGHNT, CDR2 FRNRAP. The CDR3 contains 13 residues. As DNA, the CDR3 is TGTGCTAGTCTCTGGGGGGCGGACACTGAAGCTTTCTTT. Translated: CASLWGADTEAFF.

This chain uses TRBV4-1 with TRBJ2-7; tentatively, D is TRBD2 (7 bases). CDR1 MGHRA and CDR2 YSYEKL come from the germline V gene. CDR3 size: 17 residues. Trimming took off 0 bases at V and 1 base at J, with 16 bases between the two ends. As DNA, the CDR3 is TGCGCCAGCAGCCAAGATCGCTCGGAGGGGGGGTCCTACGAGCAGTACTTC. Protein sequence: CASSQDRSEGGSYEQYF.

The chain couples TRBV20-1 to TRBJ1-5; D not resolved. V lost 1 base, J lost 0 bases, and 7 bases lay in between. Germline V gene data show CDR1 as DFQATT and CDR2 as SNEGSKA (reference sequence). This CDR3 is 14 amino acids long. CDR3 amino acids: CSARGRYSNQPQHF. The CDR3 DNA reads TGCAGTGCTAGAGGCAGATATAGCAATCAGCCCCAGCATTTT.

The chain employs TRBV28 and TRBJ2-7, with 12 nucleotides matching TRBD2. The CDR3 runs 17 residues. With V trimmed by 2 bases and J by 6 bases, 11 bases remained unmatched. Per germline, CDR1 MDHEN and CDR2 SYDVKM. The CDR3: CASSLEASGRAKSEQYF. The CDR3 region has the DNA TGTGCCAGCAGTTTAGAGGCTAGCGGGAGGGCCAAGTCCGAGCAGTACTTC.

Worth noting for this clonotype: It is likely a read error, because the conserved phenylalanine at the end of the CDR3 is missing. This chain links TRBV5-6 with TRBJ1-6; 7 positions match TRBD1. The CDR3 is 17 amino acids. Germline V gives CDR1 SGHDT, CDR2 YYEEEE. V trimming: 0 bases; J trimming: 5 bases; junction bases outside the gene matches: 8. Here the CDR3 DNA reads TGTGCCAGCAGCTTGGCCTTAGCGGGACAGCATAATTCACCCCTCCACATT. This codes for CASSLALAGQHNSPLHI.

The gene calls are TRBV29-1 and TRBJ2-3; 14 bases line up with TRBD2. J lost 6 bases, V lost 3 bases, and 8 bases had no gene match. CDR3 size: 16 residues. Germline values: CDR1 SQVTM, CDR2 ANQGSEA. DNA for the CDR3: TGCAGCGTTGATCGGGGACTAGCGGGAGTAAGGGATACGCAGTATTTT. Its protein product is CSVDRGLAGVRDTQYF.

This chain connects TRBV4-3 to TRBJ1-6; D is unresolved. CDR1 LGHNA and CDR2 YSLEER come from the germline V gene. V lost 0 bases and J 0 bases, leaving 6 bases between the germline ends. This CDR3 is 16 amino acids long. CDR3 sequence (DNA): TGCGCCAGCAGCCAAGATCGGGGCTCCTATAATTCACCCCTCCACTTT. Encoded protein: CASSQDRGSYNSPLHF.

The rearrangement links TRBV11-1 to TRBJ2-7; D gene uncertain. Trimming removed 5 bases at V and 2 bases at J, with 13 bases between. CDR3 length: 14 amino acids. Germline V lookup: CDR1 SGHAT, CDR2 FQDESV (reference sequence). CDR3 loop: CASSRLSNTYEQYF. CDR3 coding DNA: TGTGCCAGCAGCCGGCTTAGCAATACCTACGAGCAGTACTTC.

This clonotype has just one count. V and J are TRBV4-2 and TRBJ1-1; TRBD1 matches 9 bases. Trimming removed 3 bases from V and 5 bases from J; junction bases left unmatched: 1. The germline gives CDR1 LGHNA, CDR2 YNFKEQ. This CDR3 region has 13 residues. For the CDR3, the DNA is TGTGCCAGCAGCCAGGACAGGGGTACTGAAGCTTTCTTT. Protein sequence: CASSQDRGTEAFF.

The CDR3 is CASSYSGDSYGYTF. Written as DNA, the CDR3 is TGTGCCAGCAGTTACTCGGGGGACAGCTATGGCTACACCTTC. J is TRBJ1-2 and V is TRBV6-2 or TRBV6-3; TRBD1 agrees at 7 bases. Germline lookup yields CDR1 MNHEY and CDR2 SVGEGT. V lost 0 bases, J lost 4 bases, and 2 bases stayed unmatched. The CDR3 consists of 14 residues.

This clonotype has only a few counts. The J gene is TRBJ2-3, the V gene TRBV5-1; the match to TRBD2 covers 11 bases. With 4 bases clipped from V and 5 bases from J, the junction kept 3 bases outside the gene matches. The CDR3 loop spans 14 amino acids. Germline V gene data show CDR1 as SGHRS and CDR2 as YFSETQ. CDR3 nucleotides: TGCGCCAGCAGCACTGGACTAGCGGGAGATACGCAGTATTTT. Encoded protein: CASSTGLAGDTQYF.

The V call is TRBV5-1, the J call TRBJ1-5, with TRBD1 matching over 8 bases. CDR1 SGHRS and CDR2 YFSETQ come from the germline V gene. This CDR3 comprises 14 residues. V shed 3 bases, J shed 5 bases, and the junction held 4 bases outside the gene matches. CDR3 in amino acids: CASSWTGMDQPQHF. The CDR3 DNA reads as TGCGCCAGCAGCTGGACAGGGATGGATCAGCCCCAGCATTTT. The complete variable domain, with remaining parts taken from reference TRBV5-1 and TRBJ1-5, reads KAGVTQTPRYLIKTRGQQVTLSCSPISGHRSVSWYQQTPGQGLQFLFEYFSETQRNKGNFPGRFSGRQFSNSRSEMNVSTLELGDSALYLCASSWTGMDQPQHFGDGTRLSIL.

The CDR3 here is CASSIGNNEQFF. CDR3 in DNA: TGTGCCAGTAGTATAGGGAACAATGAGCAGTTCTTC. V usage is TRBV19 and J usage is TRBJ2-1, with no clear D. Germline CDR1 is LNHDA and CDR2 is SQIVND (reference sequence). Trimming cost V 1 base and J 5 bases, with 3 bases left between them. This CDR3 comprises 12 residues.

The rearrangement links TRBV7-2 to TRBJ2-2; tentative D call: TRBD1 (6 bases). This CDR3 spans 17 amino acids. Trimming took off 0 bases at V and 5 bases at J, with 16 bases between the two ends. Germline lookup yields CDR1 SGHTA and CDR2 FQGNSA. The CDR3 nucleotides read TGTGCCAGCAGCTTAGCGGGGGCCCTCACTGGGACCGGGGAGCTGTTTTTT. Its translation: CASSLAGALTGTGELFF.

The CDR3, as DNA: TGCAGTGCTAGAGGGACAGGCGACTCGGGGGAGCAGTACTTC. It codes for CSARGTGDSGEQYF. This chain connects TRBV20-1 to TRBJ2-7; 7 bases align to TRBD1. The CDR3 loop spans 14 amino acids. J was trimmed by 7 bases and V by 1 base; bases with no gene match: 10. Germline loops: CDR1 DFQATT, CDR2 SNEGSKA (reference sequence).

J is TRBJ2-3 and V is TRBV28; weak D call: TRBD2 (6 bases). The germline V and J ends were trimmed by 2 bases and 9 bases, with 12 bases remaining between them. This CDR3 has 13 residues. Germline assignment: CDR1 MDHEN and CDR2 SYDVKM. CDR3 DNA sequence: TGTGCCAGCAGTTTAGACGGGGGAGTCACGCAGTATTTT. Its translation is CASSLDGGVTQYF. Together with reference TRBV28 and TRBJ2-3, the CDR3 gives the full variable domain: DVKVTQSSRYLVKRTGEKVFLECVQDMDHENMFWYRQDPGLGLRLIYFSYDVKMKEKGDIPEGYSVSREKKERFSLILESASTNQTSMYLCASSLDGGVTQYFGPGTRLTVL.

The chain couples TRBV28 to TRBJ1-2; TRBD1 matches 8 bases. V was clipped by 7 bases and J by 8 bases; unmatched bases: 12. CDR3 length equals 14 residues. Germline V gene sequence: CDR1 MDHEN, CDR2 SYDVKM. The CDR3 nucleotides read TGTGCCAGCACCCAGACAGGGGACTTAAGAGGCTACACCTTC. As protein: CASTQTGDLRGYTF.

This chain links TRBV3-1 with TRBJ2-6; D is ambiguous. Trimming left V 3 bases short and J 0 bases short, with 6 bases between. CDR1 and CDR2 (germline): LGHDT, YNNKEL (reference sequence). This CDR3 contains 15 residues. As DNA, the CDR3 is TGTGCCAGCAGCCAGGGAAGCTCTGGGGCCAACGTCCTGACTTTC. Translated, it gives CASSQGSSGANVLTF.

The rearrangement joins TRBV20-1 to TRBJ2-7; TRBD2 matches 7 bases. CDR1 and CDR2 from the germline V gene are DFQATT and SNEGSKA (reference sequence). The CDR3 covers 14 residues. The junction had 9 bases not matched to a gene; V was cut back by 5 bases and J by 2 bases. The CDR3 sequence: CSAPRDYTTYEQYF. CDR3 in DNA: TGCAGTGCTCCCCGGGACTACACCACCTACGAGCAGTACTTC.

This clonotype was counted once. The chain carries TRBV3-1 and TRBJ2-3; D unclear. The ends were cut back, 0 bases at V and 5 bases at J, with 9 bases in the middle. The germline CDR1 and CDR2 sequences are LGHDT and YNNKEL (reference sequence). The CDR3 has 14 amino acids. CDR3 DNA sequence: TGTGCCAGCAGCCAAGATGGTACGGGAGATACGCAGTATTTT. This encodes CASSQDGTGDTQYF.

The V call is TRBV19, the J call TRBJ2-1, with D possibly being TRBD1 or TRBD2 (5 bases each). CDR1 and CDR2 (germline): LNHDA, SQIVND (reference sequence). There are 15 residues in the CDR3. Trimming pared 7 bases from V and 5 bases from J, leaving 18 bases between. This CDR3 reads CASTLRVGADNEQFF. As DNA, the CDR3 is TGTGCCAGTACCTTGAGGGTCGGGGCGGACAATGAGCAGTTCTTC.

J is TRBJ2-1 and V is TRBV27, with D possibly TRBD2 on 6 matching bases. The CDR3 has 17 residues. From germline, CDR1 is MNHEY and CDR2 SMNVEV (reference sequence). V was pared by 2 bases and J by 1 base, with 15 bases between. The CDR3 DNA reads TGTGCCAGCAGTTTAATGGGATTCGGAGGGTCCTACAATGAGCAGTTCTTC. Translation gives CASSLMGFGGSYNEQFF.

The V and J genes are TRBV12-3 or TRBV12-4 and TRBJ1-1; D ambiguous. The CDR3 consists of 13 residues. Deletions cut 5 bases from V and 5 bases from J, with 12 bases between. The CDR3 here is CASSVNLGTEAFF. The CDR3, as DNA: TGTGCCAGCAGTGTCAATTTGGGGACTGAAGCTTTCTTT.

The rearrangement uses TRBV19 and TRBJ2-3, with TRBD2 identical over 9 bases. The CDR3 length is 16 residues. Germline V gives CDR1 LNHDA, CDR2 SQIVND (reference sequence). With V trimmed by 1 base and J by 2 bases, 4 bases remained unmatched. CDR3 DNA: TGTGCCAGTAGTATAGCCGCGGGAGGGCCCACAGATACGCAGTATTTT. Translation gives CASSIAAGGPTDTQYF.

CDR3 in amino acids: CSARSIENTEAFF. The CDR3 DNA reads TGCAGTGCTAGATCCATCGAAAACACTGAAGCTTTCTTT. V gene TRBV20-1 combines with J gene TRBJ1-1, with D unclear. V lost 2 bases, J lost 2 bases, and 9 bases lay in between. The CDR3 is 13 amino acids. Germline CDR1 is DFQATT and CDR2 is SNEGSKA (reference sequence).

The rearrangement uses TRBV27 and TRBJ2-5; no firm D call. Germline CDR1 MNHEY, CDR2 SMNVEV (reference sequence). The V end lost 6 bases, the J end lost 5 bases, and 13 bases lay between the germline ends. This CDR3 region has 13 residues. The CDR3 loop reads CASRPVIGETQYF. In nucleotides, the CDR3 is TGTGCCAGCAGGCCCGTTATAGGCGAGACCCAGTACTTC.

This chain connects TRBV4-3 to TRBJ2-7; TRBD1 or TRBD2 may be the D gene (5 bases each). The V and J ends lost 0 bases and 6 bases respectively, with 12 bases between them. This CDR3 spans 14 amino acids. Looked up from germline, CDR1 is LGHNA and CDR2 is YSLEER. CDR3 loop: CASSQDRAGTEQYF. In DNA, the CDR3 is TGCGCCAGCAGCCAAGACAGGGCCGGGACCGAGCAGTACTTC.

V gene TRBV20-1 combines with J gene TRBJ2-2; 7 positions match TRBD2. Trimming removed 7 bases from V and 1 base from J; junction bases left unmatched: 3. Per the germline V gene, CDR1 is DFQATT and CDR2 is SNEGSKA (reference sequence). The CDR3 covers 13 residues. The CDR3 region is CSGGGLNTGELFF. The CDR3 bases are TGCAGTGGCGGGGGTCTGAACACCGGGGAGCTGTTTTTT.

This chain joins TRBV28 and TRBJ2-2; D may match TRBD1 or TRBD2 (6 bases each). This CDR3 is built from 17 residues. The V end lost 7 bases, the J end lost 4 bases, and 22 bases lay between the germline ends. Germline V gene data show CDR1 as MDHEN and CDR2 as SYDVKM. CDR3: CASTSLTRGRVTGELFF. CDR3 nucleotides: TGTGCCAGCACCTCTTTAACTCGGGGGCGTGTCACCGGGGAGCTGTTTTTT.